This TCR beta chain was documented in a study of T cells after posttransplantation cyclophosphamide. Points from the study as a whole: Tissue-infiltrating T cells from skin or gut overlapped little with blood T cells. Donor CD8+ memory clones often dominated recipient blood repertoires at later times.

For this clone: Antigen unknown.

Cells defined as naive were viable CD3+CD4+ or CD3+CD8+ and CCR7+CD45RA+CD45RO-CD95-CD27+CD28+. Libraries were prepared by immunoSEQ multiplex PCR; TCRdb keeps only in-frame clonotypes and omits some of them. The sample carries 30,000 or so clones, 85% to 95% recorded once. This receptor was taken from a woman aged 55-69 years in good health, CMV-negative, and a related stem cell transplant donor. Material: naive CD4+ T cells sorted from PBMCs.

The CDR3 nucleotides are TGTGCCAGCAGCTTACTTCCGGGACTAGGAAGCACAGATACGCAGTATTTT. This translates into CASSLLPGLGSTDTQYF. The rearrangement uses TRBV7-3 and TRBJ2-3; 8 bases align to TRBD2. CDR1 is SGHTA and CDR2 is FQGTGA in the germline V gene. The CDR3 spans 17 residues. V was clipped by 2 bases and J by 0 bases; unmatched bases: 7. Supplemented by reference TRBV7-3 and TRBJ2-3, the full variable domain reads GAGVSQTPSNKVTEKGKYVELRCDPISGHTALYWYRQSLGQGPEFLIYFQGTGAADDSGLPNDRFFAVRPEGSVSTLKIQRTERGDSAVYLCASSLLPGLGSTDTQYFGPGTRLTVL.